Listed below are T cell receptor beta chains from one sample, sequenced in a study of a mutant IDH1 vaccine in newly diagnosed glioma. Antigen specificity for these receptors is unknown. Sequenced by immunoSEQ multiplex PCR; TCRdb stores in-frame clones only, minus some. The sample holds tens of thousands of clones; about 81% are singletons and the top ten take around 5%. The sample in question was PBMCs, obtained from a glioma patient whose treatment included an IDH1 peptide vaccine. The receptors were sampled from a man aged 35 to 55 with glioma. Each CDR3 is given without its conserved first and last residue.

TRBV29-1 | SAVQGLEQY
TRBV7-9 | ASSLVPGRDGYT
TRBV29-1 | SADVTGVSYEQY
TRBV9 | ASSVASQGGHSSTDTQY
TRBV7-2 | ASSPMAYNEQF
TRBV12-2 | ASPKAGIKVTDTQY
TRBV5-1 | ASSSLSGKETQY
TRBV5-1 | ASSFRGNTEAF
TRBV6-1 | ASSEEGGGRYNSPLH
TRBV19 | ASSISGAQETQY
TRBV11-1 | ASSPTSTGGGETQY
TRBV6-5 | ASSLADGYT
TRBV19 | ASSNRETGEKLF
TRBV5-4 | ASSLKGPNTEAF
TRBV14 | ASSQPQFQY
TRBV18 | ASSDRNDYT
TRBV5-1 | ASSLELAGDTYNEQF
TRBV5-6 | ASSFRLISGNTIY
TRBV19 | ASSSRYATGELF
TRBV5-1 | ASSFTDGGPGNTIY
TRBV14 | ASSQEYWSYEQY
TRBV7-6 | ASSLGGGNEQF
TRBV27 | ASSLRGGHVQPQH
TRBV7-9 | ASSSRSSGGFQETQY
TRBV9 | ASSGTSQADTQY
TRBV19 | ASSQARDRVETQY
TRBV4-3 | ASSQDLRVGGQY